One T cell receptor (beta chain) is described in this entry. Its antigen is as yet unknown. This sample is part of a study of shared clonotypes between healthy human individuals. Regarding the study as a whole: Clonotype sharing among donors was expected to depend on sequencing depth. About 5% was the fraction of naive CD4 clonotypes found shared across a few donors.

The ends were cut back, 4 bases at V and 5 bases at J, with 10 bases in the middle. Germline V lookup: CDR1 SGHRS, CDR2 YFSETQ. The CDR3 has 13 residues. Sorted subsets were amplified in replicate PCRs using 200 ng DNA, 30,000 to 35,000 T cell genomes. Sequencing was performed with immunoSEQ multiplex PCR; in TCRdb, only in-frame clones are kept and a portion is missing. The repertoire holds 550,000 to 800,000 clones, with around 74% as singletons. What was sequenced was memory CD4+ T cells sorted from blood. Indicated subset: CD45RA-negative fraction. This receptor was taken from a woman in her twenties or thirties in good health. This rearrangement joins TRBV5-1 to TRBJ2-1, with D tentatively TRBD1 (6 bases). The CDR3 here is CASSVTGNNEQFF. The DNA for the CDR3 is TGCGCCAGCAGCGTAACAGGGAACAATGAGCAGTTCTTC.